The 30 T cell receptor beta chains in this list originate from one sample, sequenced in a study of blood T cell repertoires in COVID-19. The table came from immunoSEQ multiplex PCR; TCRdb's copy has only in-frame clones and leaves some out. Of more than 65,000 clones listed, roughly 87% are singletons. Sequencing was done on a sample of peripheral blood. The source is a woman aged 80 or over with active or convalescent COVID-19.

The genes are TRBV6-1 and TRBJ1-5; D is unclear. V dropped 2 bases and J dropped 2 bases, with 7 bases sitting between them. Germline-derived CDR1 and CDR2 are MNHNS and SASEGT. This CDR3 comprises 14 residues. Here the CDR3 reads CASSETSGNQPQHF. In DNA, the CDR3 is TGTGCCAGCAGTGAAACGTCAGGCAATCAGCCCCAGCATTTT.

The rearrangement links TRBV20-1 to TRBJ1-1; the D is unclear. V lost 1 base, J lost 4 bases, and 4 bases lay in between. Per the germline V gene, CDR1 is DFQATT and CDR2 is SNEGSKA (reference sequence). The CDR3 consists of 11 residues. The CDR3 protein is CSARAGTEAFF. CDR3 bases: TGCAGTGCTAGAGCGGGCACTGAAGCTTTCTTT.

This rearrangement joins TRBV28 to TRBJ2-1; TRBD1 matches 7 bases. CDR1 is MDHEN and CDR2 is SYDVKM in the germline V gene. The ends lost 6 bases at V and 8 bases at J; junction bases unmatched: 13. The CDR3 is 15 amino acids. The CDR3 protein is CASSSDYRGLDEQFF. The CDR3 nucleotides read TGTGCCAGCAGCTCAGATTACAGGGGATTGGATGAGCAGTTCTTC.

This chain uses TRBV3-1 (or the pseudogene TRBV3-2) with TRBJ1-5; D might be TRBD1 (5 bases). The CDR3 sequence is 18 residues long. V was pared by 0 bases and J by 0 bases, with 15 bases between. In germline, CDR1 is LGHDT, CDR2 YNNKEL (reference sequence). As DNA, the CDR3 is TGTGCCAGCAGCCAAGACTTCAGGGCAGGGCTTAGCAATCAGCCCCAGCATTTT. It specifies CASSQDFRAGLSNQPQHF.

This sequence joins TRBV5-1 and TRBJ1-4, with a weak D call TRBD1 (5 bases). This CDR3 has 14 amino acids. The V end lost 3 bases, the J end lost 3 bases, and 9 bases lay between the germline ends. The V gene's germline CDR1 is SGHRS and CDR2 YFSETQ. The CDR3 DNA is TGCGCCAGCAGCTCCAGGGCGGCTAATGAAAAACTGTTTTTT. This encodes CASSSRAANEKLFF.

The V call is TRBV5-1, the J call TRBJ1-2; D may be TRBD1 (6 bases). CDR1 and CDR2 (germline): SGHRS, YFSETQ. The CDR3 runs 14 residues. V gave up 3 bases and J gave up 4 bases, with 13 bases separating them. CDR3 in amino acids: CASSYLQGSYGYTF. The CDR3 DNA reads TGCGCCAGCAGCTATTTACAGGGATCCTATGGCTACACCTTC. Combining the CDR3 with reference TRBV5-1 and TRBJ1-2 gives the whole variable domain KAGVTQTPRYLIKTRGQQVTLSCSPISGHRSVSWYQQTPGQGLQFLFEYFSETQRNKGNFPGRFSGRQFSNSRSEMNVSTLELGDSALYLCASSYLQGSYGYTFGSGTRLTVV.

The chain joins TRBV3-1 (or the pseudogene TRBV3-2) to TRBJ2-7; D perhaps matches TRBD2 (5 bases). The CDR3 is 15 residues long. The V end was cut by 1 base, the J end by 3 bases, with 13 bases between. Germline CDR1 reads LGHDT; CDR2 reads YNNKEL (reference sequence). Here the CDR3 reads CASSQASLANYEQYF. CDR3 in DNA: TGTGCCAGCAGCCAAGCTAGCCTCGCGAACTACGAGCAGTACTTC.

This clone has just a few counts. The genes are TRBV6-1 and TRBJ2-5, with a possible D match to TRBD1 (7 bases). V was trimmed by 2 bases and J by 1 base, leaving 11 bases between them. The CDR3 spans 15 residues. CDR1 is MNHNS and CDR2 is SASEGT in the germline V gene. CDR3 sequence (DNA): TGTGCCAGCAGTGAACAGGGGGGCCCCCAAGAGACCCAGTACTTC. This translates into CASSEQGGPQETQYF.

This clone was picked up one time. V and J are TRBV4-2 and TRBJ2-3, with D maybe TRBD2 (7 bases). Germline CDR1 and CDR2: LGHNA and YNFKEQ. Trimming pared 8 bases from V and 1 base from J, leaving 19 bases between. There are 16 residues in the CDR3. The DNA of the CDR3 is TGTGCCAGCCCTTCGGTAGGGGGGGCCCGCACAGATACGCAGTATTTT. Translated, it gives CASPSVGGARTDTQYF.

V usage is TRBV12-1 and J usage is TRBJ2-1; TRBD1, the table's D call, lacks a check against the DNA. TRBV12-1 counts as a pseudogene. The CDR3 extends over 16 amino acids. CDR3 sequence reads: CASSPRTGPYYNEQFF. The CDR3 DNA reads TGTGCCAGCAGCCCGCGGACAGGGCCCTACTACAATGAGCAGTTCTTC.

The chain is built from TRBV4-1 and TRBJ2-1; D unclear. The CDR3 is 14 amino acids. Trimming left V 1 base short and J 7 bases short, with 11 bases between. The germline CDR1 and CDR2 sequences are MGHRA and YSYEKL. Written as DNA, the CDR3 is TGCGCCAGCAGCCAAGGACTCTTATCGAATGAGCAGTTCTTC. Translation gives CASSQGLLSNEQFF.

The gene calls are TRBV18 and TRBJ2-7; 8 positions match TRBD1. Germline CDR1 KGHSH, CDR2 LQKENI. V shed 3 bases, J shed 3 bases, and the junction held 13 bases outside the gene matches. CDR3 size: 17 residues. DNA of the CDR3: TGTGCCAGCTCACCCGCGAATACGTTAGGACAGGGCTACGAGCAGTACTTC. This translates into CASSPANTLGQGYEQYF.

This clone appeared once. The chain employs TRBV3-1 (or the pseudogene TRBV3-2) and TRBJ2-2; D not certain. Trimming shortened V by 7 bases and J by 1 base, and 7 bases separated the two germline ends. The CDR3 consists of 13 residues. The V gene's germline CDR1 is LGHDT and CDR2 YNNKEL (reference sequence). CDR3 residues: CASTWLNTGELFF. The CDR3 nucleotides read TGTGCCAGCACGTGGCTGAACACCGGGGAGCTGTTTTTT.

V and J are TRBV5-4 and TRBJ2-2; D might be TRBD1 (6 bases). Per the germline V gene, CDR1 is SGHNT and CDR2 is YYREEE (reference sequence). Trimming removed 4 bases from V and 0 bases from J, with 13 bases in between. The length of the CDR3 is 16 residues. Here the CDR3 DNA reads TGTGCCAGCAGCAACAACAGGGAAGCGAACACCGGGGAGCTGTTTTTT. Protein product: CASSNNREANTGELFF.

This clone was seen once. The chain couples TRBV24-1 to TRBJ1-4, with TRBD1 matching over 8 bases. Germline V gene data show CDR1 as KGHDR and CDR2 as SFDVKD. V lost 4 bases to trimming and J lost 8 bases; unmatched junction nucleotides: 8. The CDR3 contains 15 residues. The chain's CDR3 is CATSDGRGQGEKLFF. In DNA, the CDR3 is TGTGCCACCAGTGACGGCAGGGGGCAAGGGGAAAAACTGTTTTTT.

The rearrangement joins TRBV9 to TRBJ2-3; TRBD2 agrees at 12 bases. Germline V gives CDR1 SGDLS, CDR2 YYNGEE. The CDR3 is made up of 16 amino acids. After removal of 3 bases from V and 4 bases from J, the junction contained 6 bases not matched to a gene. The CDR3 sequence: CASSAFLAGGADTQYF. DNA of the CDR3: TGTGCCAGCAGCGCATTTCTAGCGGGGGGGGCAGATACGCAGTATTTT.

The chain carries TRBV2 and TRBJ1-4; D perhaps matches TRBD1 (5 bases). Germline CDR1 SNHLY, CDR2 FYNNEI. V was shortened by 4 bases and J by 5 bases, with 8 bases between the two germline ends. CDR3 size: 13 residues. The CDR3 DNA sequence: TGTGCCAGCAGTGTCCGACAGAATGAAAAACTGTTTTTT. Its translation: CASSVRQNEKLFF.

This sequence joins TRBV7-2 and TRBJ2-5; 8 bases match TRBD1. Unmatched junction bases numbered 9, after V lost 5 bases and J lost 10 bases. The CDR3 is 13 residues long. CDR1 is SGHTA, CDR2 FQGNSA, per germline. This chain's CDR3 is CASSLGQGAGQYF. The DNA for the CDR3 is TGTGCCAGCAGCCTAGGACAGGGAGCAGGCCAGTACTTC.

The rearrangement uses TRBV18 and TRBJ2-5; 9 positions agree with TRBD2. This CDR3 contains 13 residues. Germline values: CDR1 KGHSH, CDR2 LQKENI. V gave up 6 bases and J gave up 4 bases; unmatched junction bases: 3. CDR3 loop: CASSLTSGETQYF. CDR3 sequence (DNA): TGTGCCAGCTCGTTGACTAGCGGAGAGACCCAGTACTTC.

CDR3 DNA sequence: TGTGCCAGCAGCTTCCCGGGACAGGGGGCGTGGGGAAACACCATATATTTT. Residues: CASSFPGQGAWGNTIYF. This rearrangement joins TRBV21-1 to TRBJ1-3; TRBD1 is the table's D call and was not checked against the DNA. TRBV21-1 is listed as a pseudogene. The length of the CDR3 is 17 residues.

The V call is TRBV19, the J call TRBJ2-1; 7 nucleotides line up with TRBD2. CDR1 is LNHDA and CDR2 is SQIVND in the germline V gene (reference sequence). The CDR3 contains 17 residues. With 5 bases clipped from V and 9 bases from J, the junction kept 19 bases outside the gene matches. The CDR3 coding sequence is TGTGCCAGTAGTCCCGGGGCGGGGTGGACTGGGAGGGGTGAGCAGTTCTTC. Protein product: CASSPGAGWTGRGEQFF.

V gene TRBV7-8 combines with J gene TRBJ1-1; no clear D gene. Germline V gives CDR1 SGHVS, CDR2 FQNEAQ. V was trimmed by 5 bases and J by 0 bases, leaving 13 bases between them. This CDR3 is built from 15 residues. CDR3 DNA: TGTGCCAGCAGCCCCCCCTTGAGAGTGAACACTGAAGCTTTCTTT. Translating it yields CASSPPLRVNTEAFF.

The gene calls are TRBV7-9 and TRBJ1-2; no firm D call. V lost 1 base, J lost 8 bases, and 17 bases lay in between. This CDR3 has 15 amino acids. Germline V gene sequence: CDR1 SEHNR, CDR2 FQNEAQ (reference sequence). DNA for the CDR3: TGTGCCAGCAGCTTAGGAACAGTACTTGTGAGAGGCTACACCTTC. This translates into CASSLGTVLVRGYTF.

This chain links TRBV3-1 (or the pseudogene TRBV3-2) with TRBJ1-2; tentative D call: TRBD1 (6 bases). Germline assignment: CDR1 LGHDT and CDR2 YNNKEL (reference sequence). Trimming shortened V by 3 bases and J by 6 bases, and 20 bases separated the two germline ends. The CDR3 runs to 16 residues. CDR3 in DNA: TGTGCCAGCAGCCATAACTTCCAACAGGGCCAGCATGGCTACACCTTC. Its translation: CASSHNFQQGQHGYTF.

Only one count was recorded for this clone. The V and J genes are TRBV7-2 and TRBJ2-1, with D perhaps matching TRBD2 (5 bases). Per the germline V gene, CDR1 is SGHTA and CDR2 is FQGNSA. This CDR3 spans 15 amino acids. V dropped 2 bases and J dropped 0 bases, with 8 bases sitting between them. CDR3 region: CASSLLSGSYNEQFF. As DNA, the CDR3 is TGTGCCAGCAGCTTACTAAGCGGCTCCTACAATGAGCAGTTCTTC.

This clone was counted a single time. This rearrangement joins TRBV10-3 to TRBJ2-7; maybe TRBD1 (5 bases). V gave up 5 bases and J gave up 3 bases, with 8 bases separating them. The CDR3 is 12 amino acids. Germline V lookup: CDR1 ENHRY, CDR2 SYGVKD. The CDR3 loop reads CAISIQDYEQYF. In DNA form, the CDR3 reads TGTGCCATCAGTATACAGGACTACGAGCAGTACTTC.

The J gene is TRBJ2-6, the V gene TRBV27, with 8 bases that match TRBD1. The CDR3 runs 15 residues. The germline CDR1 and CDR2 sequences are MNHEY and SMNVEV (reference sequence). J gave up 2 bases and V 5 bases, and 2 bases lay outside the gene matches. CDR3 nucleotide sequence: TGTGCCAGCAGTCCAGGGGGCGCTGGGGCCAACGTCCTGACTTTC. Encoded protein: CASSPGGAGANVLTF.

The rearrangement uses TRBV28 and TRBJ1-3; D possibly corresponds to TRBD1 (5 bases). Germline CDR1 and CDR2: MDHEN and SYDVKM. The CDR3 runs to 15 residues. Trimming cost V 2 bases and J 2 bases, with 10 bases left between them. As DNA, the CDR3 is TGTGCCAGCAGTTTACCCTTCAGGGCTGGAAACACCATATATTTT. Its protein product is CASSLPFRAGNTIYF.

V usage is TRBV21-1 and J usage is TRBJ1-1; the table's D call, TRBD1, was not checked against the DNA. TRBV21-1 is annotated as a pseudogene. The CDR3 totals 15 residues. As DNA, the CDR3 is TGTGCCAGCAGTTGGGGCAGGGCCGAGAACACTGAAGCTTTCTTT. Its translation: CASSWGRAENTEAFF.

CDR3 sequence (DNA): TGCGCCAGCAGCTCCGGCGGGCGGGATGCCTACGAGCAGTACTTC. Encoded protein: CASSSGGRDAYEQYF. The rearrangement uses TRBV5-1 and TRBJ2-7; TRBD2 might be the D (6 bases). Trimming stripped 3 bases from V and 2 bases from J, with 15 bases between. This CDR3 contains 15 residues. Germline CDR1 SGHRS, CDR2 YFSETQ. Using reference TRBV5-1 and TRBJ2-7 for the parts outside the CDR3, the full variable domain is KAGVTQTPRYLIKTRGQQVTLSCSPISGHRSVSWYQQTPGQGLQFLFEYFSETQRNKGNFPGRFSGRQFSNSRSEMNVSTLELGDSALYLCASSSGGRDAYEQYFGPGTRLTVT.